One and the same sample provided the 30 T cell receptor beta chains below, sequenced in a study of T cells after yellow fever vaccination. TCRdb independently ran MiXCR on the 5' RACE reads; one entry per CDR3 protein. The sample has over 300,000 distinct CDR3 sequences; around 6.8% are singletons. Sequences were derived from PBMCs, sampled 45 days after the first yellow fever vaccination. These receptor sequences come from a man aged 18 to 29 who received the YFV17D yellow fever vaccine.

The V and J genes are TRBV3-1 and TRBJ2-3, with D unresolved. The CDR3 has 15 amino acids. Germline-derived CDR1 and CDR2 are LGHDT and YNNKEL (reference sequence). V was pared by 0 bases and J by 1 base, with 8 bases between. CDR3 coding DNA: TGTGCCAGCAGCCAAGATCAGTGGGGCACAGATACGCAGTATTTT. Its translation: CASSQDQWGTDTQYF.

This clonotype was recorded a few times. The rearrangement joins TRBV5-1 to TRBJ2-2, with no clear D. Looked up from germline, CDR1 is SGHRS and CDR2 is YFSETQ. The CDR3 covers 17 residues. V gave up 1 base and J gave up 1 base, with 14 bases separating them. DNA for the CDR3: TGCGCCAGCAGCTTGAGGTCTTTGGGTTTGAACACCGGGGAGCTGTTTTTT. This encodes CASSLRSLGLNTGELFF.

There are many counts of this clonotype. The V and J genes are TRBV28 and TRBJ2-3, with 7 bases that match TRBD2. This CDR3 comprises 16 residues. From germline, CDR1 is MDHEN and CDR2 SYDVKM. Trimming at V came to 6 bases and at J to 2 bases, leaving 11 bases not matched to a gene. This CDR3 reads CASRRAGSRHTDTQYF. The CDR3 DNA follows: TGTGCCAGCAGACGAGCGGGATCCCGCCACACAGATACGCAGTATTTT.

A note on this clonotype: The DNA is left out, because the CDR3 cannot be placed on it with certainty; the CDR3 is given as TCRdb lists it. This CDR3 is CASSSSSLSDSPLHF. V is TRBV27 and J is TRBJ1-6; the table's D call, TRBD1, was not checked against the DNA. A total of 15 residues make up the CDR3, ends included. Germline V gene sequence: CDR1 MNHEY, CDR2 SMNVEV (reference sequence).

J is TRBJ1-1 and V is TRBV23-1; 8 bases fit TRBD1. TRBV23-1 has ORF status, its function being uncertain. The junction had 3 bases not matched to a gene; V was cut back by 2 bases and J by 1 base. This CDR3 comprises 15 residues. The CDR3 region has the DNA TGCGCCAGCAGTCAACCTGGGACAGGGAACACTGAAGCTTTCTTT. As protein: CASSQPGTGNTEAFF.

This clonotype was counted only a few times. This chain uses TRBV6-2 or TRBV6-3 with TRBJ2-4; unclear D gene. CDR1 is MNHEY, CDR2 SVGEGT, per germline. The CDR3 contains 12 residues. Trimming took 3 bases from V and 7 from J, leaving 7 bases between them. CDR3 sequence reads: CASSYGPNIQYF. CDR3 coding DNA: TGTGCCAGCAGTTATGGGCCGAACATTCAGTACTTC.

This clonotype was seen more than once but under ten times. The chain has TRBV28 and TRBJ2-1, with 8 positions matching TRBD2. V gave up 3 bases and J gave up 15 bases; unmatched junction bases: 13. CDR1 MDHEN and CDR2 SYDVKM come from the germline V gene. The CDR3 has 14 residues. DNA for the CDR3: TGTGCCAGCAGTTTGTTAACGGACCACGGGGGGGGGTTCTTC. Protein product: CASSLLTDHGGGFF.

This clonotype showed up many times. This sequence joins TRBV6-5 and TRBJ2-1; D is unclear. V lost 0 bases, J lost 0 bases, and 9 bases lay in between. Germline V gene sequence: CDR1 MNHEY, CDR2 SVGAGI. The CDR3 sequence is 16 residues long. CDR3 coding DNA: TGTGCCAGCAGTTACTCGTACATTCCCTCCTACAATGAGCAGTTCTTC. It is translated as CASSYSYIPSYNEQFF.

Concerning this clonotype: A junction end diverges from the germline sequence, so it may reflect a read error. The chain links TRBV6-5 to TRBJ2-1, with 7 bases aligning to TRBD1. The CDR3 loop spans 12 amino acids. Germline values: CDR1 MNHEY, CDR2 SVGAGI. The CDR3 DNA sequence: TGTACCAGCAGTTACAGGGGCGATGAGCAGTTCTTC. It encodes CTSSYRGDEQFF.

The chain carries TRBV30 and TRBJ2-7, with D possibly being TRBD1 (5 bases). Germline values: CDR1 GTSNPN, CDR2 SVGIG (reference sequence). V gave up 8 bases and J gave up 2 bases, with 10 bases separating them. This CDR3 has 11 amino acids. The CDR3 protein is CAASGPYEQYF. CDR3 nucleotide sequence: TGTGCCGCCTCAGGGCCCTACGAGCAGTACTTC. The whole variable domain, remainder taken from reference TRBV30 and TRBJ2-7, is SQTIHQWPATLVQPVGSPLSLECTVEGTSNPNLYWYRQAAGRGLQLLFYSVGIGQISSEVPQNLSASRPQDRQFILSSKKLLLSDSGFYLCAASGPYEQYFGPGTRLTVT.

In its sample, this clonotype was seen many times. The rearrangement joins TRBV5-1 to TRBJ2-3; D is perhaps TRBD2 (6 bases). Germline V lookup: CDR1 SGHRS, CDR2 YFSETQ. V gave up 0 bases and J gave up 1 base, with 12 bases separating them. The CDR3 spans 16 residues. The CDR3: CASSLGREDRTDTQYF. CDR3 nucleotides: TGCGCCAGCAGCTTGGGGAGGGAAGACCGCACAGATACGCAGTATTTT.

This clonotype was counted a single time. The chain employs TRBV5-1 and TRBJ1-2, with 9 bases lining up with TRBD1. The CDR3 is 14 residues long. After removal of 4 bases from V and 6 bases from J, the junction contained 7 bases not matched to a gene. Germline values: CDR1 SGHRS, CDR2 YFSETQ. CDR3 bases: TGCGCCAGCAGCACAGGACAGGGGCTGGATGGCTACACCTTC. It yields the protein CASSTGQGLDGYTF.

The chain is built from TRBV4-3 and TRBJ2-3, with 11 bases identical to TRBD2. The CDR3 sequence is 16 residues long. Per the germline V gene, CDR1 is LGHNA and CDR2 is YSLEER. V was clipped by 3 bases and J by 5 bases; unmatched bases: 7. CDR3 residues: CASSQGSGGGRDTQYF. Here the CDR3 DNA reads TGCGCCAGCAGCCAGGGTAGCGGGGGGGGGAGAGATACGCAGTATTTT.

The rearrangement uses TRBV7-9 and TRBJ1-4, with unresolved D. Per germline, CDR1 SEHNR and CDR2 FQNEAQ (reference sequence). V lost 10 bases, J lost 11 bases, and 11 bases lay in between. CDR3 length: 10 amino acids. CDR3 in DNA: TGTGCCATCTACGTCGGGAAACTGTTTTTT. Translated, it gives CAIYVGKLFF.

There are a few counts of this clonotype. The V call is TRBV7-8, the J call TRBJ2-5, with TRBD2 matching over 7 bases. The CDR3 has 16 residues. CDR1 is SGHVS, CDR2 FQNEAQ, per germline. J gave up 5 bases and V 2 bases, and 11 bases lay outside the gene matches. Here the CDR3 DNA reads TGTGCCAGCAGCTTAATCGGCAGCGGGGCTGTGGAGACCCAGTACTTC. The encoded protein is CASSLIGSGAVETQYF.

V and J are TRBV11-2 and TRBJ2-7, with D possibly TRBD1 on 5 matching bases. The CDR3 consists of 12 residues. The V end was cut by 5 bases, the J end by 2 bases, with 7 bases between. Germline V gene sequence: CDR1 SGHAT, CDR2 FQNNGV. CDR3 protein: CASSRQPYEQYV. The CDR3 DNA reads TGTGCCAGCAGCAGACAGCCCTACGAGCAGTACGTC.

V usage is TRBV29-1 and J usage is TRBJ2-7; D unclear. The V and J ends lost 2 bases and 2 bases respectively, with 25 bases between them. Looked up from germline, CDR1 is SQVTM and CDR2 is ANQGSEA. CDR3 size: 18 residues. The CDR3 region is CSVELAVGVGKTAYEQYF. CDR3 DNA: TGCAGCGTTGAATTAGCTGTAGGTGTGGGGAAGACCGCCTACGAGCAGTACTTC.

This clonotype was counted only a few times. V is TRBV28 and J is TRBJ2-7, with D perhaps matching TRBD1 (6 bases). V was trimmed by 1 base and J by 2 bases, leaving 12 bases between them. This CDR3 is 15 amino acids long. CDR1 and CDR2 from the germline V gene are MDHEN and SYDVKM. CDR3 nucleotides: TGTGCCAGCAGTTTATACAGGGACCCTCCCTACGAGCAGTACGTC. Its translation: CASSLYRDPPYEQYV.

The chain is built from TRBV5-1 and TRBJ2-7; 7 positions match TRBD1. Germline loops: CDR1 SGHRS, CDR2 YFSETQ. V was clipped by 7 bases and J by 4 bases; unmatched bases: 5. This CDR3 is built from 12 residues. The CDR3 DNA follows: TGCGCCAGCTCGGGACAGAAATACGAGCAGTACTTC. It is translated as CASSGQKYEQYF.

This clonotype was seen a handful of times. V gene TRBV7-2 combines with J gene TRBJ2-5, with TRBD2 as a possible D gene (6 bases). The CDR3 consists of 14 residues. Trimming took 5 bases from V and 7 from J, leaving 17 bases between them. Germline loops: CDR1 SGHTA, CDR2 FQGNSA. The DNA of the CDR3 is TGTGCCAGCAGCCCCCGGGACTGGATTGGGACCCAGTACTTC. It yields the protein CASSPRDWIGTQYF.

This clonotype was counted a few times. The chain is built from TRBV6-1 and TRBJ1-2, with D possibly being TRBD1 (6 bases). V was shortened by 6 bases and J by 5 bases, with 22 bases between the two germline ends. Germline V gene data show CDR1 as MNHNS and CDR2 as SASEGT. This CDR3 contains 16 residues. The chain's CDR3 is CASSFDRRPPRYGYTF. The CDR3 bases are TGTGCCAGCAGCTTCGACAGGAGACCCCCACGGTATGGCTACACCTTC.

The V and J genes are TRBV12-3 or TRBV12-4 and TRBJ1-1; D unresolved. The CDR3 extends over 11 amino acids. The germline V and J ends were trimmed by 2 bases and 7 bases, with 5 bases remaining between them. In DNA, the CDR3 is TGTGCCAGCAGTTTAAAAAATGAAGCTTTCTTT. Translation: CASSLKNEAFF.

Many counts were recorded for this clonotype. The chain recombines TRBV6-6 with TRBJ2-1, with unresolved D. V shed 11 bases and J shed 5 bases, with 16 bases lying between them. Per the germline V gene, CDR1 is MNHNY and CDR2 is SVGAGI (reference sequence). The CDR3 is 13 residues long. CDR3 DNA: TGTGCCGCAACTTACCTTGGGAACAATGAGCAGTTCTTC. Translating gives CAATYLGNNEQFF.

This clonotype was counted ten times or more. DNA for the CDR3: TGTGCCATCAGTGAGTCGGACAGCTCCTACGAGCAGTACTTC. Amino acid sequence: CAISESDSSYEQYF. The chain couples TRBV10-3 to TRBJ2-7; D is perhaps TRBD1 (6 bases). Trimming stripped 0 bases from V and 0 bases from J, with 6 bases between. The CDR3 has 14 amino acids. CDR1 is ENHRY, CDR2 SYGVKD, per germline.

This clonotype came up many times. J is TRBJ2-1 and V is TRBV20-1; D is undetermined. There are 13 residues in the CDR3. The V gene's germline CDR1 is DFQATT and CDR2 SNEGSKA (reference sequence). The V and J ends lost 0 bases and 9 bases respectively, with 12 bases between them. In nucleotides, the CDR3 is TGCAGTGCTAGAGATCTTATTCATATTGAGCAGTTCTTC. Translating gives CSARDLIHIEQFF.

The V gene is TRBV9, the J gene TRBJ2-2; D tentatively fits TRBD1 or TRBD2 (5 bases each). V shed 3 bases and J shed 3 bases, with 9 bases lying between them. The CDR3 extends over 14 amino acids. The germline V gene has CDR1 SGDLS and CDR2 YYNGEE. Here the CDR3 DNA reads TGTGCCAGCAGCGATGGGGGATACACCGGGGAGCTGTTTTTT. Translation: CASSDGGYTGELFF.

This clonotype was observed many times. This chain's CDR3 is CASRPGTGAETQYF. DNA of the CDR3: TGCGCCAGCAGACCCGGGACAGGGGCAGAGACCCAGTACTTC. V and J are TRBV5-1 and TRBJ2-5; 10 positions match TRBD1. The CDR3 extends over 14 amino acids. Germline V gene data show CDR1 as SGHRS and CDR2 as YFSETQ. V shed 5 bases and J 4 bases; nucleotides not matched to a gene: 5.

This chain's CDR3 is CASSQDSGVNYGYTF. In DNA, the CDR3 is TGTGCCAGCAGCCAAGATAGCGGGGTCAACTATGGCTACACCTTC. The chain is built from TRBV3-1 and TRBJ1-2; no firm D call. This CDR3 region has 15 residues. Germline CDR1 is LGHDT and CDR2 is YNNKEL (reference sequence). V lost 0 bases and J 2 bases, leaving 10 bases between the germline ends. The full variable domain, its missing parts supplied by reference TRBV3-1 and TRBJ1-2, is DTAVSQTPKYLVTQMGNDKSIKCEQNLGHDTMYWYKQDSKKFLKIMFSYNNKELIINETVPNRFSPKSPDKAHLNLHINSLELGDSAVYFCASSQDSGVNYGYTFGSGTRLTVV.

The chain uses TRBV27 and TRBJ1-3; D is perhaps TRBD1 (6 bases). The CDR3 runs to 15 residues. Trimming took off 1 base at V and 3 bases at J, with 10 bases between the two ends. The germline V gene has CDR1 MNHEY and CDR2 SMNVEV (reference sequence). In DNA, the CDR3 is TGTGCCAGCAGTTTATTGGGGGCCAGTGGAAACACCATATATTTT. Its protein product is CASSLLGASGNTIYF.

This clonotype was counted between two and nine times. This sequence joins TRBV4-1 and TRBJ1-6; D might be TRBD1 (6 bases). V gave up 8 bases and J gave up 9 bases, with 14 bases separating them. The CDR3 covers 13 residues. Germline V lookup: CDR1 MGHRA, CDR2 YSYEKL. In DNA form, the CDR3 reads TGCGCCAGCGGAGGGGGGGCGGGTTCACCCCTCCACTTT. Protein: CASGGGAGSPLHF.